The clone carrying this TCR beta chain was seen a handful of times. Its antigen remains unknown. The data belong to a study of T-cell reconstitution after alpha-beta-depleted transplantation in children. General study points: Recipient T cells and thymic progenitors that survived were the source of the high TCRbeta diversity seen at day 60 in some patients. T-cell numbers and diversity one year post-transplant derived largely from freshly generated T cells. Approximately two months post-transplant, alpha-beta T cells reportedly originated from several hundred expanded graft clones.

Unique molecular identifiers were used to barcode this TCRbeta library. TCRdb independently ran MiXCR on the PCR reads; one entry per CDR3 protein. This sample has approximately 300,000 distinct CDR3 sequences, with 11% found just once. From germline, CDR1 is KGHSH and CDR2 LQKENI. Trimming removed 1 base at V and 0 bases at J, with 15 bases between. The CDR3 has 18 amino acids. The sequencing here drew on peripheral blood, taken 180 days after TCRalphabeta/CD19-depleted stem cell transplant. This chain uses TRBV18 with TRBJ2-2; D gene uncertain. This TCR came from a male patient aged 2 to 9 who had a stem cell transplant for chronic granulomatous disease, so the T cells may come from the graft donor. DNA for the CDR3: TGTGCCAGCTCACCACTTTTCCCTACAAACGCGAACACCGGGGAGCTGTTTTTT. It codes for CASSPLFPTNANTGELFF.